A selection of T cell receptor beta chains follows, all from one sample in a study of T cells in tuberculosis. Assay used: immunoSEQ multiplex PCR; TCRdb lists only in-frame clones, some missing. The sample gives 55,000 to 60,000 clones, approximately 86% of which show up once; 20% to 25% is in the top ten. Sequencing was done on a sample of CD1b-GMM tetramer-negative cells sorted from PBMCs. The receptor set was obtained from an adult woman with latent tuberculosis. CDR3s leave out the opening cysteine and the closing phenylalanine or tryptophan.

J: TRBJ1-3
V: TRBV7-8
CDR3: ASSYNTRQGFYGNTIY

J: TRBJ2-1
V: TRBV27
CDR3: ASSFSGTGAGEQF

J: TRBJ2-7
V: TRBV30
CDR3: AWSVGQGEYEQY

J: TRBJ2-7
V: TRBV19
CDR3: ASSLQGIGNYEQY

J: TRBJ1-4
V: TRBV30
CDR3: AWGPGLGTGREKLF

J: TRBJ1-5
V: TRBV27
CDR3: ASSLRGNQPQH

J: TRBJ2-7
V: TRBV5-6
CDR3: ASSMGQPYEQY

J: TRBJ2-5
V: TRBV28
CDR3: ASSLPGETQY

J: TRBJ2-7
V: TRBV6-4
CDR3: ASSAVEAYEQY

J: TRBJ2-7
V: TRBV5-5
CDR3: ASSFSSGRSYEQY

J: TRBJ2-2
V: TRBV2
CDR3: ASASRSLGTSGWGELF

J: .
V: TRBV6-1
CDR3: ASTLSGSSYEQY

J: TRBJ1-1
V: TRBV30
CDR3: AWNPGRGLNTEAF

J: TRBJ2-2
V: TRBV11-2
CDR3: ASSLAASGSYTGELF

J: TRBJ1-4
V: TRBV28
CDR3: ASSLIRDTVATNEKLF

J: TRBJ2-1
V: TRBV6-4
CDR3: ASSDSTGGGNEQF

J: TRBJ2-1
V: TRBV9
CDR3: ASSVAGSGYNEQF

J: TRBJ1-1
V: TRBV13
CDR3: ASSLGGDTEAF

J: TRBJ2-3
V: TRBV13
CDR3: ASSLSGGAAPDTQY

J: TRBJ2-3
V: TRBV11-2
CDR3: ASSLVGTSGGTDTQY

J: TRBJ2-2
V: TRBV7-3
CDR3: ASSSSGQITGELF

J: TRBJ1-5
V: TRBV27
CDR3: ASSSVRGHQPQH

J: TRBJ1-2
V: TRBV10-3
CDR3: AISPGQGDGYT

J: TRBJ1-2
V: TRBV7-2
CDR3: ASSLTRDSYGYT

J: TRBJ1-5
V: TRBV9
CDR3: ASSLSGLDRASNQPQH

J: TRBJ2-1
V: TRBV6-6
CDR3: ASSFIASYNEQF

J: TRBJ1-5
V: TRBV27
CDR3: ASRPRTGGQGGSNQPQH

J: TRBJ2-1
V: TRBV9
CDR3: ASSVHPLAGEGEQF

J: TRBJ1-2
V: TRBV4-3
CDR3: ASSGDRGLVNYGYT

J: TRBJ1-1
V: TRBV27
CDR3: ASRPSDRGLGTEAF

J: TRBJ1-2
V: TRBV2
CDR3: ASNNVIYGYT

J: TRBJ1-1
V: TRBV9
CDR3: ASSGPQGGTEAF

J: TRBJ2-4
V: TRBV19
CDR3: ASSVTGTSGNIQY

J: TRBJ2-7
V: TRBV4-3
CDR3: ASSQEGSRGSYEQY

J: TRBJ2-5
V: TRBV5-1
CDR3: ASSPLAGLQETQY

J: TRBJ2-5
V: TRBV7-2
CDR3: ASSLQDSGGWETQY

J: TRBJ2-3
V: TRBV5-4
CDR3: ASSFLTGTDTQY

J: TRBJ2-7
V: TRBV4-3
CDR3: ASSQWGGSYEQY

J: TRBJ2-7
V: TRBV2
CDR3: ASSEMDSRYEQY

J: TRBJ2-1
V: TRBV6-1
CDR3: ASSEGGLALDEQF

J: TRBJ1-2
V: TRBV2
CDR3: ASSQASANYGYT

J: TRBJ2-4
V: TRBV7-9
CDR3: ASSPMTGDDIQY

J: TRBJ1-3
V: TRBV29-1
CDR3: SVEGGGGNTIY

J: TRBJ2-7
V: TRBV7-2
CDR3: ASSFGAGVTSYEQY

J: TRBJ2-1
V: TRBV6-1
CDR3: ASMLAAGSYNEQF

J: TRBJ2-5
V: TRBV7-2
CDR3: ASSLGGGYVQETQY

J: TRBJ2-2
V: TRBV11-2
CDR3: ASSLVLAGGPTGELF

J: TRBJ1-1
V: TRBV18
CDR3: ASSRDRAEAF

J: TRBJ1-1
V: TRBV27
CDR3: ASSLGHLNTEAF

J: TRBJ2-7
V: TRBV7-8
CDR3: ASSSGGSGSSYEQY

J: TRBJ2-7
V: TRBV11-1
CDR3: ASSLDREREQY

J: TRBJ2-2
V: TRBV7-2
CDR3: ASSLSRTLSSGELF

J: TRBJ2-7
V: TRBV4-1
CDR3: ASSHPGTGVNEQY